This is a list of T cell receptor beta chains from one sample in a study of shared clonotypes between healthy human individuals. Profiled with immunoSEQ multiplex PCR; TCRdb holds only in-frame clones, not every one. Of approximately 2,300,000 clones listed, 85% to 95% are singletons. The sequencing input was naive CD4+ T cells from PBMCs. The receptors shown here come from a man aged 18 to 30 in good health. Some clones in this sample may be carry-over from other donors' samples. CDR3s include the opening cysteine and the closing phenylalanine or tryptophan. A D gene is named only where the DNA matches it firmly. The size field is filled for only some rows; it gives once, few, many or a size class.

CDR3: CASRLAGGAYNEQFF
DNA: TGTGCAAGTCGCTTAGCGGGAGGCGCCTACAATGAGCAGTTCTTC
size: NA
D: NA
V: TRBV12-2
J: TRBJ2-1

CDR3: CASSSPAGASSEQYF
DNA: TGTGCCAGCAGTTCCCCAGCGGGTGCCTCCTCCGAGCAGTACTTC
size: NA
D: NA
V: TRBV28
J: TRBJ2-7

CDR3: CASSQDLASGSRPDTQYF
DNA: TGTGCCAGCAGCCAAGATCTGGCCAGCGGGAGTCGCCCAGATACGCAGTATTTT
size: NA
D: TRBD2
V: TRBV4-2
J: TRBJ2-3

CDR3: CASSPQNSGRASGEQYF
DNA: TGTGCCAGCTCACCACAGAATAGCGGGAGGGCCTCTGGCGAGCAGTACTTC
size: NA
D: TRBD2
V: TRBV18
J: TRBJ2-7

CDR3: CSAQGQDGYQETQYF
DNA: TGCAGCGCGCAGGGGCAGGATGGATACCAAGAGACCCAGTACTTC
size: NA
D: NA
V: TRBV29-1
J: TRBJ2-5

CDR3: CSVEDLGDYEQYF
DNA: TGCAGCGTTGAAGATCTTGGAGACTACGAGCAGTACTTC
size: NA
D: NA
V: TRBV29-1
J: TRBJ2-7

CDR3: CASSTTPGQISGTQYF
DNA: TGCGCCAGCAGCACCACTCCGGGACAGATTTCAGGGACCCAGTACTTC
size: NA
D: TRBD1
V: TRBV5-1
J: TRBJ2-5

CDR3: CASSPHRGVNYGYTF
DNA: TGTGCCAGCAGTCCCCACCGGGGGGTGAACTATGGCTACACCTTC
size: NA
D: NA
V: TRBV28
J: TRBJ1-2

CDR3: CAISEGDRGIEQYF
DNA: TGTGCCATCAGTGAGGGGGACAGGGGGATAGAGCAGTACTTC
size: NA
D: TRBD1
V: TRBV10-3
J: TRBJ2-7

CDR3: CASSLGGADTEAFF
DNA: TGTGCCAGCAGTTTAGGGGGCGCGGACACTGAAGCTTTCTTT
size: NA
D: NA
V: TRBV28
J: TRBJ1-1

CDR3: CASSILGRTYNEQFF
DNA: TGTGCCAGTAGTATACTCGGGAGGACCTACAATGAGCAGTTCTTC
size: NA
D: TRBD2
V: TRBV19
J: TRBJ2-1

CDR3: CASSPPYEGSRAGELFF
DNA: TGCGCCAGCAGCCCACCGTATGAGGGGAGTAGGGCCGGGGAGCTGTTTTTT
size: NA
D: NA
V: TRBV4-1
J: TRBJ2-2

CDR3: CASSQLAGGLREQFF
DNA: TGTGCCAGCAGCCAACTAGCGGGAGGCCTGCGAGAGCAGTTCTTC
size: NA
D: TRBD2
V: TRBV14
J: TRBJ2-1

CDR3: CASSAPRRRNEKLFF
DNA: TGTGCCAGCAGCGCACCCAGAAGACGGAATGAAAAACTGTTTTTT
size: NA
D: NA
V: TRBV9
J: TRBJ1-4

CDR3: CASTLSGTTYEQYF
DNA: TGTGCCAGCACACTATCCGGGACAACCTACGAGCAGTACTTC
size: few
D: NA
V: TRBV28
J: TRBJ2-7

CDR3: CASSVGTRVEQFF
DNA: TGTGCCAGCAGCGTTGGGACTAGGGTTGAGCAGTTCTTC
size: NA
D: TRBD2
V: TRBV7-3
J: TRBJ2-1

CDR3: CASSLAGLANEQFF
DNA: TGCGCCAGCAGCTTGGCCGGCCTAGCTAATGAGCAGTTCTTC
size: NA
D: NA
V: TRBV5-1
J: TRBJ2-1

CDR3: CASSLLGLAGTNEQFF
DNA: TGTGCCAGCAGTTTATTGGGACTAGCGGGAACCAATGAGCAGTTCTTC
size: NA
D: TRBD2
V: TRBV28
J: TRBJ2-1

CDR3: CASSSQSYSNQPQHF
DNA: TGTGCCAGTAGTTCGCAGTCATATAGCAATCAGCCCCAGCATTTT
size: NA
D: NA
V: TRBV19
J: TRBJ1-5

CDR3: CASSRRTGGYQETQYF
DNA: TGTGCCAGCAGTCGCCGGACAGGGGGATACCAAGAGACCCAGTACTTC
size: NA
D: TRBD1
V: TRBV28
J: TRBJ2-5

CDR3: CASSSGQGNTEAFF
DNA: TGTGCCAGCAGCTCCGGACAGGGGAACACTGAAGCTTTCTTT
size: few
D: TRBD1
V: TRBV11-2
J: TRBJ1-1

CDR3: CASSLAQYQPQHF
DNA: TGTGCCAGCAGCTTAGCACAGTATCAGCCCCAGCATTTT
size: few
D: NA
V: TRBV11-2
J: TRBJ1-5

CDR3: CASSLTRLTDTQYF
DNA: TGCGCCAGCAGCTTGACTAGACTCACAGATACGCAGTATTTT
size: NA
D: NA
V: TRBV5-1
J: TRBJ2-3

CDR3: CASRRTGSSYEQYF
DNA: TGTGCCAGCCGCCGGACAGGGAGCTCCTACGAGCAGTACTTC
size: NA
D: TRBD1
V: TRBV18
J: TRBJ2-7

CDR3: CATSRPPTSGLTGELFF
DNA: TGTGCCACCAGTAGGCCCCCGACTAGCGGACTCACCGGGGAGCTGTTTTTT
size: NA
D: TRBD2
V: TRBV15
J: TRBJ2-2

CDR3: CASSIITGGVKRLALYNEQFF
DNA: TGTGCCAGTAGTATAATCACGGGGGGAGTTAAGAGACTAGCGCTTTACAATGAGCAGTTCTTC
size: NA
D: TRBD2
V: TRBV19
J: TRBJ2-1

CDR3: CASSPGERSRYEQYF
DNA: TGCGCCAGCAGCCCGGGGGAGCGGAGCCGCTACGAGCAGTACTTC
size: NA
D: NA
V: TRBV5-1
J: TRBJ2-7

CDR3: CASSRTQQGMETQYF
DNA: TGTGCCAGCTCCCGTACTCAACAGGGGATGGAGACCCAGTACTTC
size: NA
D: TRBD1
V: TRBV18
J: TRBJ2-5

CDR3: CASSLITGTSGGEQYF
DNA: TGCGCCAGCAGCTTGATCACCGGGACTAGCGGGGGCGAGCAGTACTTC
size: NA
D: TRBD2
V: TRBV5-1
J: TRBJ2-7

CDR3: CASSTAGSSYNEQFF
DNA: TGTGCCAGCAGTACCGCGGGGAGCTCCTACAATGAGCAGTTCTTC
size: NA
D: NA
V: TRBV9
J: TRBJ2-1

CDR3: CASSGGRHEQFF
DNA: TGTGCCAGCAGTGGAGGTCGGCATGAGCAGTTCTTC
size: few
D: NA
V: TRBV2
J: TRBJ2-1

CDR3: CASSPPGGQLYEQYF
DNA: TGTGCCAGCTCACCACCGGGGGGACAGCTTTACGAGCAGTACTTC
size: NA
D: NA
V: TRBV18
J: TRBJ2-7

CDR3: CASSAGAPDTQYF
DNA: TGTGCCAGTTCCGCGGGAGCCCCCGATACGCAGTATTTT
size: NA
D: TRBD2
V: TRBV19
J: TRBJ2-3

CDR3: CASSEASGGSSYEQYF
DNA: TGTGCCAGCAGTGAAGCGTCGGGGGGAAGCTCCTACGAGCAGTACTTC
size: NA
D: TRBD2
V: TRBV6-1
J: TRBJ2-7

CDR3: CASSLDSSYGYTF
DNA: TGTGCCAGCAGTCTGGACAGTTCTTATGGCTACACCTTC
size: NA
D: NA
V: TRBV6-6
J: TRBJ1-2

CDR3: CASSLARGNPQHF
DNA: TGTGCCAGCAGTTTAGCCAGGGGAAATCCCCAGCATTTT
size: NA
D: NA
V: TRBV27
J: TRBJ1-5

CDR3: CASKHPQDVMKNTEAFF
DNA: TGTGCCAGCAAGCATCCCCAGGACGTTATGAAGAACACTGAAGCTTTCTTT
size: NA
D: NA
V: TRBV27
J: TRBJ1-1

CDR3: CASRQGHYEQYF
DNA: TGTGCCAGCAGGCAGGGGCACTACGAGCAGTACTTC
size: NA
D: NA
V: TRBV2
J: TRBJ2-7

CDR3: CASSTLLREVQNYGYTF
DNA: TGTGCCAGCAGCACCCTGCTCAGGGAGGTTCAGAACTATGGCTACACCTTC
size: NA
D: NA
V: TRBV21-1
J: TRBJ1-2

CDR3: CASSPGMGRRRNEKLFF
DNA: TGTGCCAGCAGTCCCGGGATGGGGCGGAGAAGGAATGAAAAACTGTTTTTT
size: NA
D: NA
V: TRBV27
J: TRBJ1-4

CDR3: CASSPLRTGAGYNEQFF
DNA: TGTGCCAGCAGTCCGCTCCGGACAGGGGCGGGATACAATGAGCAGTTCTTC
size: NA
D: TRBD1
V: TRBV28
J: TRBJ2-1

CDR3: CASSPLGTGEIDEQYF
DNA: TGTGCCAGCAGTCCACTGGGCACAGGGGAAATCGACGAGCAGTACTTC
size: NA
D: TRBD1
V: TRBV27
J: TRBJ2-7

CDR3: CASSLELAGGSYNEQFF
DNA: TGCGCCAGCAGCTTGGAACTAGCGGGAGGTTCCTACAATGAGCAGTTCTTC
size: NA
D: TRBD2
V: TRBV5-1
J: TRBJ2-1

CDR3: CASSLQGVDNEQFF
DNA: TGTGCCAGCAGCTTACAGGGGGTGGACAATGAGCAGTTCTTC
size: NA
D: TRBD1
V: TRBV5-4
J: TRBJ2-1

CDR3: CASGATGDRSVEQYF
DNA: TGTGCCAGCGGCGCTACTGGGGACAGGTCCGTCGAGCAGTACTTC
size: NA
D: NA
V: TRBV21-1
J: TRBJ2-7

CDR3: CASSQESSLAETQYF
DNA: TGTGCCAGCAGCCAAGAGTCGTCACTAGCTGAGACCCAGTACTTC
size: NA
D: NA
V: TRBV4-2
J: TRBJ2-5

CDR3: CAWGGQGPYGYTF
DNA: TGTGCCTGGGGCGGACAGGGGCCCTATGGCTACACCTTC
size: NA
D: TRBD1
V: TRBV30
J: TRBJ1-2

CDR3: CASRLPGANVLTF
DNA: TGTGCCAGCAGGCTCCCTGGGGCCAACGTCCTGACTTTC
size: NA
D: NA
V: TRBV28
J: TRBJ2-6

CDR3: CASSLQAATNTGELFF
DNA: TGTGCCAGCAGCTTACAAGCGGCGACGAACACCGGGGAGCTGTTTTTT
size: NA
D: NA
V: TRBV7-3
J: TRBJ2-2

CDR3: CASTYTSGRYNEQFF
DNA: TGTGCCAGCACCTATACTAGCGGGAGGTATAATGAGCAGTTCTTC
size: NA
D: TRBD2
V: TRBV6-6
J: TRBJ2-1

CDR3: CASSESTVEDREEREQYF
DNA: TGCGCCAGCAGTGAGTCGACGGTGGAGGACAGGGAGGAAAGAGAGCAGTACTTC
size: NA
D: TRBD1
V: TRBV10-1
J: TRBJ2-7

CDR3: CASSLALSVRDTGELFF
DNA: TGTGCCAGCAGCTTAGCGTTATCGGTCAGGGACACCGGGGAGCTGTTTTTT
size: NA
D: NA
V: TRBV7-9
J: TRBJ2-2

CDR3: CASRTDTYSYEQYF
DNA: TGTGCCAGCAGGACGGACACGTACTCCTACGAGCAGTACTTC
size: NA
D: NA
V: TRBV28
J: TRBJ2-7

CDR3: CASSLLGGSHPQETQYF
DNA: TGTGCCAGCAGTTTACTCGGCGGGAGCCATCCTCAAGAGACCCAGTACTTC
size: NA
D: TRBD2
V: TRBV28
J: TRBJ2-5

CDR3: CASSVGSVGYEQYF
DNA: TGTGCCAGCAGCGTGGGTAGCGTCGGGTACGAGCAGTACTTC
size: NA
D: NA
V: TRBV9
J: TRBJ2-7

CDR3: CASSFRDSEFF
DNA: TGTGCCAGCAGTTTTCGAGACTCAGAGTTCTTC
size: NA
D: NA
V: TRBV28
J: TRBJ2-1

CDR3: CASSPGQGNYGYTF
DNA: TGTGCCAGCAGTCCGGGACAGGGCAACTATGGCTACACCTTC
size: NA
D: TRBD1
V: TRBV28
J: TRBJ1-2

CDR3: CASRKRVADTQYF
DNA: TGTGCCAGCAGGAAGCGGGTTGCAGATACGCAGTATTTT
size: NA
D: NA
V: TRBV28
J: TRBJ2-3

CDR3: CASSAGWGTTDTQYF
DNA: TGCGCCAGCAGCGCGGGATGGGGGACCACAGATACGCAGTATTTT
size: once
D: NA
V: TRBV5-1
J: TRBJ2-3

CDR3: CASFQALGDEQYF
DNA: TGTGCCAGCTTCCAGGCTCTCGGCGACGAGCAGTACTTC
size: NA
D: NA
V: TRBV18
J: TRBJ2-7